The next 31 T cell receptor beta chains were all read from a single sample in a study of Ad26.COV2.S vaccination and SARS-CoV-2 variants. Libraries were prepared by immunoSEQ multiplex PCR; TCRdb keeps only in-frame clonotypes and omits some of them. The table shows around 500,000 clones, with 80% to 90% occurring only once. Treatment: 15 to 20 received Ad26.COV2.S at low or high dose, single or two shots; about 5 received placebo; per-sample allocation not given. Collection of the samples took place on day 63 after the first injection of vaccine or placebo. The sample in question was peripheral blood, obtained in a trial of Ad26.COV2.S vaccine versus placebo. Source of these receptors: a person aged 18 to 59 who received the Ad26.COV2.S COVID-19 vaccine or a placebo.

The chain employs TRBV7-8 and TRBJ2-7; 8 positions agree with TRBD1. Germline CDR1 SGHVS, CDR2 FQNEAQ. Trimming took 5 bases from V and 2 from J; bases not matched to a gene: 14. The CDR3 length is 17 residues. CDR3: CASSPSSTGTGAYEQYF. The CDR3, as DNA: TGTGCCAGCAGCCCTAGCTCCACCGGGACAGGCGCCTACGAGCAGTACTTC.

The chain uses TRBV7-2 and TRBJ1-5, with TRBD1 identical over 7 bases. In germline, CDR1 is SGHTA, CDR2 FQGNSA. The CDR3 is made up of 15 amino acids. Trimming removed 2 bases from V and 3 bases from J; junction bases left unmatched: 4. CDR3 sequence (DNA): TGTGCCAGCAGCTTATTTGGGACAGACAATCAGCCCCAGCATTTT. Amino acid sequence: CASSLFGTDNQPQHF.

The V call is TRBV25-1, the J call TRBJ1-1, with D uncertain. Germline CDR1 is MGHDK and CDR2 is SYGVNS. The length of the CDR3 is 13 residues. The V and J ends lost 3 bases and 3 bases respectively, with 8 bases between them. The CDR3 bases are TGTGCCAGCAGTGACAGGAGCTACACTGAAGCTTTCTTT. Amino acid sequence: CASSDRSYTEAFF. The full variable domain, in which reference TRBV25-1 and TRBJ1-1 provide the parts outside the CDR3, is EADIYQTPRYLVIGTGKKITLECSQTMGHDKMYWYQQDPGMELHLIHYSYGVNSTEKGDLSSESTVSRIRTEHFPLTLESARPSHTSQYLCASSDRSYTEAFFGQGTRLTVV.

For the CDR3, the DNA is TGTGCCAGCAGCTTATCCCGGGACCACTACGAGCAGTACTTC. It is translated as CASSLSRDHYEQYF. V is TRBV11-1 and J is TRBJ2-7, with D tentatively TRBD1 or TRBD2 (5 bases each). Per the germline V gene, CDR1 is SGHAT and CDR2 is FQDESV (reference sequence). CDR3 length equals 14 residues. Trimming pared 2 bases from V and 3 bases from J, leaving 11 bases between.

This chain joins TRBV6-5 and TRBJ1-2; D not resolved. V was pared by 2 bases and J by 2 bases, with 6 bases between. From germline, CDR1 is MNHEY and CDR2 SVGAGI. The CDR3 extends over 13 amino acids. CDR3 sequence (DNA): TGTGCCAGCAGTTACGACGGAAACTATGGCTACACCTTC. Residues: CASSYDGNYGYTF.

Only a few counts were recorded for this clone. Its ends do not fully match the called genes, so a read error is possible. V gene TRBV7-7 combines with J gene TRBJ2-7, with TRBD2 identical over 7 bases. From germline, CDR1 is SSHAT and CDR2 FNYEAQ (reference sequence). There are 15 residues in the CDR3. The CDR3 here is CASSLGPGRAYEQYF. CDR3 nucleotide sequence: TGTGCTAGCAGCTTAGGTCCAGGGAGGGCCTACGAGCAGTACTTC. Together with reference TRBV7-7 and TRBJ2-7, the CDR3 gives the full variable domain: GAGVSQSPRYKVTKRGQDVTLRCDPISSHATLYWYQQALGQGPEFLTYFNYEAQPDKSGLPSDRFSAERPEGSISTLTIQRTEQRDSAMYRCASSLGPGRAYEQYFGPGTRLTVT.

This chain links TRBV29-1 with TRBJ2-6; TRBD1 matches at 7 bases. The length of the CDR3 is 17 residues. Germline V gene data show CDR1 as SQVTM and CDR2 as ANQGSEA. Trimming removed 5 bases from V and 0 bases from J; junction bases left unmatched: 10. Written as DNA, the CDR3 is TGCAGCGTTCCCATACGGGACAGTTTCTCTGGGGCCAACGTCCTGACTTTC. Translation gives CSVPIRDSFSGANVLTF.

The chain is built from TRBV7-2 and TRBJ1-1; no clear D. Trimming left V 5 bases short and J 4 bases short, with 11 bases between. CDR1 is SGHTA and CDR2 is FQGNSA in the germline V gene. This CDR3 is built from 13 residues. The CDR3 coding sequence is TGTGCCAGCAGCACTCAAGAGCGCACTGAAGCTTTCTTT. Translation: CASSTQERTEAFF.

This sequence joins TRBV30 and TRBJ2-3, with D uncertain. This CDR3 region has 14 residues. Germline V CDR1 and CDR2: GTSNPN, SVGIG (reference sequence). Between the trimmed V and J ends, which lost 0 bases and 4 bases, there was a span of 11 bases. The CDR3 DNA reads TGTGCCTGGAGTGTACGTCCTGGGGCAGATACGCAGTATTTT. Translating it yields CAWSVRPGADTQYF. Complete variable domain (other parts from reference TRBV30 and TRBJ2-3): SQTIHQWPATLVQPVGSPLSLECTVEGTSNPNLYWYRQAAGRGLQLLFYSVGIGQISSEVPQNLSASRPQDRQFILSSKKLLLSDSGFYLCAWSVRPGADTQYFGPGTRLTVL.

The chain is built from TRBV18 and TRBJ1-3; 7 bases agree with TRBD1. Germline lookup yields CDR1 KGHSH and CDR2 LQKENI. V shed 3 bases and J 4 bases; nucleotides not matched to a gene: 9. The CDR3 loop spans 16 amino acids. The CDR3 region has the DNA TGTGCCAGCTCACCGAGGACAGGACCCGAAGGAAACACCATATATTTT. Translating gives CASSPRTGPEGNTIYF.

V usage is TRBV18 and J usage is TRBJ1-2; D gene ambiguous. The germline gives CDR1 KGHSH, CDR2 LQKENI. Trimming removed 1 base at V and 1 base at J, with 7 bases between. The CDR3 totals 14 residues. The CDR3 is CASSPRFGNYGYTF. CDR3 coding DNA: TGTGCCAGCTCACCACGGTTCGGTAACTATGGCTACACCTTC.

The chain combines TRBV9 with TRBJ1-5; D is perhaps TRBD1 (5 bases). This CDR3 spans 14 amino acids. Germline lookup yields CDR1 SGDLS and CDR2 YYNGEE. The V and J ends lost 3 bases and 0 bases respectively, with 7 bases between them. The CDR3 coding sequence is TGTGCCAGCAGCGCGACAGATAGCAATCAGCCCCAGCATTTT. Translation: CASSATDSNQPQHF. The full variable domain, rest sourced from reference TRBV9 and TRBJ1-5, is DSGVTQTPKHLITATGQRVTLRCSPRSGDLSVYWYQQSLDQGLQFLIQYYNGEERAKGNILERFSAQQFPDLHSELNLSSLELGDSALYFCASSATDSNQPQHFGDGTRLSIL.

This chain links TRBV5-1 with TRBJ2-3; D not resolved. The CDR3 has 15 residues. Between the trimmed V and J ends, which lost 1 base and 0 bases, there was a span of 9 bases. The germline V gene encodes CDR1 SGHRS and CDR2 YFSETQ. CDR3 amino acids: CASSLLESSTDTQYF. CDR3 nucleotide sequence: TGCGCCAGCAGCTTGTTGGAGTCTAGCACAGATACGCAGTATTTT.

This chain joins TRBV6-5 and TRBJ2-7; 7 bases are a match to TRBD1. The germline CDR1 and CDR2 sequences are MNHEY and SVGAGI. This CDR3 spans 15 amino acids. After removal of 6 bases from V and 3 bases from J, the junction contained 11 bases not matched to a gene. CDR3 sequence (DNA): TGTGCCAGCAGCCCACGGACAGGCAAGGTCTACGAGCAGTACTTC. Protein sequence: CASSPRTGKVYEQYF.

The V call is TRBV6-5, the J call TRBJ1-5; 9 bases are a match to TRBD1. The V gene end was trimmed by 6 bases and the J gene end by 1 base; junction bases not matched to a gene: 4. The CDR3 totals 15 residues. CDR1 and CDR2 from the germline V gene are MNHEY and SVGAGI. CDR3 sequence: CASRPDRGSNQPQHF. DNA for the CDR3: TGTGCCAGCAGGCCCGACAGGGGGAGCAATCAGCCCCAGCATTTT.

This clone showed up just a few times. The rearrangement joins TRBV9 to TRBJ1-6; D gene unclear. The germline V gene encodes CDR1 SGDLS and CDR2 YYNGEE. V was cut by 0 bases and J by 5 bases, with 9 bases left in between. The CDR3 has 15 amino acids. The CDR3 bases are TGTGCCAGCAGCGTAGGAGTCACAGATAATTCACCCCTCCACTTT. The encoded protein is CASSVGVTDNSPLHF.

This sequence joins TRBV2 and TRBJ1-1, with D possibly matching TRBD1 (6 bases). CDR3 length equals 14 residues. Germline lookup yields CDR1 SNHLY and CDR2 FYNNEI. Trimming stripped 3 bases from V and 5 bases from J, with 13 bases between. The CDR3 nucleotides are TGTGCCAGCAGTGATACACAGGGTATAACTGAAGCTTTCTTT. As protein: CASSDTQGITEAFF.

The CDR3, as DNA: TGTGCCAGCTCACCTCGGGACAGGGCGGACACTGAAGCTTTCTTT. Its protein product is CASSPRDRADTEAFF. This rearrangement joins TRBV18 to TRBJ1-1, with 9 bases fitting TRBD1. The CDR3 has 15 amino acids. The germline gives CDR1 KGHSH, CDR2 LQKENI. V dropped 3 bases and J dropped 3; count of bases not matched to a gene: 5.

This clone has a single count. The chain has TRBV11-3 and TRBJ2-3; 11 bases align to TRBD2. Looked up from germline, CDR1 is SGHNT and CDR2 is YENEEA. The CDR3 runs 15 residues. The V gene end was trimmed by 4 bases and the J gene end by 1 base; junction bases not matched to a gene: 1. The CDR3 DNA sequence: TGTGCCAGCAGCTCTAGCGGGGGGCGCACAGATACGCAGTATTTT. Translating it yields CASSSSGGRTDTQYF.

The V gene is TRBV5-5, the J gene TRBJ2-3, with no clear D. The germline V gene encodes CDR1 SGHKS and CDR2 YYEKEE (reference sequence). This CDR3 region has 15 residues. Trimming cost V 2 bases and J 1 base, with 11 bases left between them. The CDR3 nucleotides read TGTGCCAGCAGCTTCGCGCGGAGACGCACAGATACGCAGTATTTT. It encodes CASSFARRRTDTQYF. Combining the CDR3 with reference TRBV5-5 and TRBJ2-3 gives the whole variable domain DAGVTQSPTHLIKTRGQQVTLRCSPISGHKSVSWYQQVLGQGPQFIFQYYEKEERGRGNFPDRFSARQFPNYSSELNVNALLLGDSALYLCASSFARRRTDTQYFGPGTRLTVL.

In this sample, this clone turned up once. The CDR3 here is CASIMGATQAPEQFF. CDR3 coding DNA: TGCGCCAGCATTATGGGGGCCACCCAGGCTCCGGAGCAGTTCTTC. The chain carries TRBV10-2 and TRBJ2-1; D possibly corresponds to TRBD1 (6 bases). This CDR3 comprises 15 residues. Per germline, CDR1 WSHSY and CDR2 SAAADI. Trimming cost V 7 bases and J 10 bases, with 23 bases left between them.

This chain uses TRBV18 with TRBJ1-5; D gene unclear. The V gene's germline CDR1 is KGHSH and CDR2 LQKENI. V gave up 5 bases and J gave up 4 bases, with 15 bases separating them. This CDR3 region has 15 residues. For the CDR3, the DNA is TGTGCCAGCTCAGAACTGGACGGGGAAAATCAGCCCCAGCATTTT. Residues: CASSELDGENQPQHF.

For the CDR3, the DNA is TGCGCCAGCAGCTCCCATACCTCAACAGGGATAGAGACCCAGTACTTC. The encoded protein is CASSSHTSTGIETQYF. The rearrangement joins TRBV5-1 to TRBJ2-5, with D tentatively TRBD1 (6 bases). The ends were cut back, 3 bases at V and 4 bases at J, with 19 bases in the middle. Germline V gene data show CDR1 as SGHRS and CDR2 as YFSETQ. The CDR3 length is 16 residues.

The chain carries TRBV6-5 and TRBJ2-7, with 10 bases fitting TRBD1. The CDR3 totals 16 residues. V was clipped by 0 bases and J by 3 bases; unmatched bases: 5. The germline gives CDR1 MNHEY, CDR2 SVGAGI. CDR3 nucleotide sequence: TGTGCCAGCAGTTACTCTATGACAGGGGGCATCTACGAGCAGTACTTC. Translated, it gives CASSYSMTGGIYEQYF.

J is TRBJ1-1 and V is TRBV14; D gene unclear. The CDR3 contains 12 residues. V gave up 0 bases and J gave up 6 bases, with 5 bases separating them. In germline, CDR1 is SGHDN, CDR2 FVKESK. The CDR3 DNA reads as TGTGCCAGCAGCCAAGACCCTTCTGAAGCTTTCTTT. Translated, it gives CASSQDPSEAFF. Full variable domain (rest looked up from reference TRBV14 and TRBJ1-1): EAGVTQFPSHSVIEKGQTVTLRCDPISGHDNLYWYRRVMGKEIKFLLHFVKESKQDESGMPNNRFLAERTGGTYSTLKVQPAELEDSGVYFCASSQDPSEAFFGQGTRLTVV.

The rearrangement joins TRBV7-9 to TRBJ2-7, with TRBD2 matching 11 bases. The germline V gene has CDR1 SEHNR and CDR2 FQNEAQ (reference sequence). Unmatched junction bases numbered 0, after V lost 6 bases and J lost 2 bases. The CDR3 length is 13 residues. Written as DNA, the CDR3 is TGTGCCAGCAGGACTAGCGGGGCCTACGAGCAGTACTTC. Protein sequence: CASRTSGAYEQYF.

The chain links TRBV3-1 (or the pseudogene TRBV3-2) to TRBJ2-1, with TRBD2 matching 10 bases. The CDR3 consists of 15 residues. From germline, CDR1 is LGHDT and CDR2 YNNKEL (reference sequence). The V segment lost 3 bases and the J segment 3 bases; nucleotides outside the gene matches: 2. The CDR3 region is CASSHIAGGYNEQFF. DNA for the CDR3: TGTGCCAGCAGCCATATAGCGGGAGGCTACAATGAGCAGTTCTTC.

V usage is TRBV25-1 and J usage is TRBJ1-2; D is uncertain. Germline values: CDR1 MGHDK, CDR2 SYGVNS. This CDR3 has 14 residues. V was trimmed by 0 bases and J by 4 bases, leaving 9 bases between them. The DNA for the CDR3 is TGTGCCAGCAGTGAATATTGGGCCAGCTATGGCTACACCTTC. It yields the protein CASSEYWASYGYTF.

This clone was observed a few times. The rearrangement links TRBV29-1 to TRBJ1-1; D is unclear. Trimming took off 7 bases at V and 0 bases at J, with 9 bases between the two ends. CDR1 is SQVTM, CDR2 ANQGSEA, per germline. This CDR3 region has 12 residues. DNA for the CDR3: TGCAGCGGGGAAGGGATGAACACTGAAGCTTTCTTT. Encoded protein: CSGEGMNTEAFF.

This chain uses TRBV18 with TRBJ2-2; the D is unclear. With 1 base removed from V and 0 bases from J, the gap between germline ends came to 15 bases. This CDR3 has 18 residues. Germline V gene sequence: CDR1 KGHSH, CDR2 LQKENI. The CDR3: CASSPLPGLATNTGELFF. The CDR3 DNA reads TGTGCCAGCTCACCACTTCCTGGTCTCGCCACGAACACCGGGGAGCTGTTTTTT.

V and J are TRBV4-3 and TRBJ1-6, with a possible D match to TRBD1 (5 bases). With 2 bases removed from V and 10 bases from J, the gap between germline ends came to 12 bases. This CDR3 is built from 14 residues. Looked up from germline, CDR1 is LGHNA and CDR2 is YSLEER. The CDR3 here is CASSQTRGGSPLHF. The CDR3, as DNA: TGCGCCAGCAGCCAAACACGGGGGGGATCACCCCTCCACTTT.